Sequencing of this TCR beta chain was carried out in a study of cytomegalovirus exposure and HLA in healthy donors. The overall study: The 120 or so validation repertoires and the approximately 670 first-cohort repertoires shared a platform, a later analysis reported. Study-wide findings and caveats: A later analysis found first-cohort TCR clusters tended to co-occur in the 90 to 150 validation repertoires. Generally TCR sequences proved uncommon, though certain public TCRs appeared in numerous donors.

Separate from the approximately 600-subject first cohort was the roughly 130-subject validation cohort, to which the donors belonged. Germline V gives CDR1 SGHNT, CDR2 YYREEE (reference sequence). V was clipped by 0 bases and J by 5 bases; unmatched bases: 3. The CDR3 is 16 amino acids. The protocol was immunoSEQ multiplex PCR, while the TCRdb copy is restricted to in-frame clones and leaves out a portion. In the table there are about 150,000 clones, 70% to 85% of which are singletons. For this clone: Its target is not known.

The source is a man younger than 40 in good health and CMV-seropositive. This chain joins TRBV5-4 and TRBJ2-3, with 13 nucleotides matching TRBD2. Material for sequencing was PBMCs. The CDR3 is CASSLALAGGGDTQYF. CDR3 DNA sequence: TGTGCCAGCAGCTTGGCACTAGCGGGAGGGGGAGATACGCAGTATTTT. The variable domain in full, completed from reference TRBV5-4 and TRBJ2-3, reads ETGVTQSPTHLIKTRGQQVTLRCSSQSGHNTVSWYQQALGQGPQFIFQYYREEENGRGNFPPRFSGLQFPNYSSELNVNALELDDSALYLCASSLALAGGGDTQYFGPGTRLTVL.